The 16 T cell receptor beta chains below all came from one sample that was sequenced in a study of regulatory T cells in long-lasting Graves disease. Time point: newly diagnosed GD, antithyroid drugs for less than 3 months. Scientists built the TCR library using RNA that was extracted from PBMCs. iRepertoire HTBI primers and Arm-PCR of CDR3 regions built TCR beta libraries. TCRdb re-derived calls from the multiplex PCR reads in MiXCR, one entry per CDR3 protein. The table lists about 530,000 distinct CDR3 sequences, about 16% of them singletons. These data were also reused for a study on T cells in Graves' hyperthyroidism and ophthalmopathy.

This specimen consisted of peripheral blood mononuclear cells (PBMCs), obtained at new diagnosis, from a patient treated with antithyroid drugs. These receptor sequences come from a woman aged 40-65 years with Graves disease.

At least ten counts were recorded for this clonotype. V is TRBV11-2 and J is TRBJ2-3; 10 bases fit TRBD2. The germline gives CDR1 SGHAT, CDR2 FQNNGV. The length of the CDR3 is 16 residues. V was clipped by 6 bases and J by 5 bases; unmatched bases: 11. Here the CDR3 reads CASSSAGGPAEDTQYF. The CDR3 region has the DNA TGTGCCAGCAGTTCAGCGGGGGGGCCTGCTGAAGATACGCAGTATTTT.

There are many counts of this clonotype. The CDR3 sequence: CASSLMGQGQQETQYF. Written as DNA, the CDR3 is TGCGCCAGCAGCTTGATGGGACAGGGACAACAAGAGACCCAGTACTTC. The V gene is TRBV5-1, the J gene TRBJ2-5; TRBD1 matches at 9 bases. Trimming at V came to 1 base and at J to 2 bases, leaving 6 bases not matched to a gene. The germline V gene encodes CDR1 SGHRS and CDR2 YFSETQ. The length of the CDR3 is 16 residues.

This chain joins TRBV7-8 and TRBJ1-5; D may be TRBD1 (6 bases). Trimming pared 0 bases from V and 5 bases from J, leaving 17 bases between. CDR1 and CDR2 (germline): SGHVS, FQNEAQ. The CDR3 has 17 residues. CDR3 in amino acids: CASSLAALRDIDQPQHF. The CDR3 DNA follows: TGTGCCAGCAGCTTAGCTGCCTTGAGGGACATCGATCAGCCCCAGCATTTT.

The rearrangement uses TRBV19 and TRBJ2-2, with TRBD1 identical over 7 bases. With 9 bases clipped from V and 6 bases from J, the junction kept 7 bases outside the gene matches. The CDR3 is 13 amino acids. Germline V gene sequence: CDR1 LNHDA, CDR2 SQIVND (reference sequence). DNA of the CDR3: TGTGCCAGCGGACAGGCGCCGGCCGGGGAGCTGTTTTTT. Amino acid sequence: CASGQAPAGELFF. Full variable domain (remainder filled in from reference TRBV19 and TRBJ2-2): DGGITQSPKYLFRKEGQNVTLSCEQNLNHDAMYWYRQDPGQGLRLIYYSQIVNDFQKGDIAEGYSVSREKKESFPLTVTSAQKNPTAFYLCASGQAPAGELFFGEGSRLTVL.

This clonotype was observed at least ten times. The V call is TRBV2, the J call TRBJ2-7; possible D gene TRBD1, 6 bases. V was cut by 6 bases and J by 2 bases, with 11 bases left in between. The germline CDR1 and CDR2 sequences are SNHLY and FYNNEI. This CDR3 comprises 13 residues. The CDR3 bases are TGTGCCAGCAGAATGGGACATACCTACGAGCAGTACTTC. Its protein is CASRMGHTYEQYF.

This clonotype was found a few times. The chain has TRBV5-1 and TRBJ2-3; D assignment may be TRBD1 or TRBD2 (6 bases each). The CDR3 runs 18 residues. V was clipped by 5 bases and J by 1 base, with 23 bases between them. The germline gives CDR1 SGHRS, CDR2 YFSETQ. The CDR3 DNA follows: TGCGCCAGCAGTTCCGCGGGGTACCGGGCAGGGGGCACAGATACGCAGTATTTT. Translated, it gives CASSSAGYRAGGTDTQYF. Full variable domain (missing parts from reference TRBV5-1 and TRBJ2-3): KAGVTQTPRYLIKTRGQQVTLSCSPISGHRSVSWYQQTPGQGLQFLFEYFSETQRNKGNFPGRFSGRQFSNSRSEMNVSTLELGDSALYLCASSSAGYRAGGTDTQYFGPGTRLTVL.

In this sample, this clonotype turned up a few times. V and J are TRBV12-3 or TRBV12-4 and TRBJ1-1, with TRBD1 matching 8 bases. V was pared by 3 bases and J by 6 bases, with 12 bases of the junction left unmatched. The length of the CDR3 is 16 residues. CDR3 protein: CASSFVQGAKVAEAFF. The DNA of the CDR3 is TGTGCCAGCAGTTTCGTTCAGGGGGCCAAAGTAGCTGAAGCTTTCTTT.

This sequence joins TRBV11-2 and TRBJ2-1; D is perhaps TRBD2 (6 bases). The CDR3 covers 17 residues. Germline CDR1 SGHAT, CDR2 FQNNGV. With 5 bases removed from V and 5 bases from J, the gap between germline ends came to 22 bases. The CDR3 region has the DNA TGTGCCAGCAGCACTTGGCTAGGGAGGCCTAGTGACAATGAGCAGTTCTTC. Translation gives CASSTWLGRPSDNEQFF. Looking up the rest from reference TRBV11-2 and TRBJ2-1 gives the full variable domain: EAGVAQSPRYKIIEKRQSVAFWCNPISGHATLYWYQQILGQGPKLLIQFQNNGVVDDSQLPKDRFSAERLKGVDSTLKIQPAKLEDSAVYLCASSTWLGRPSDNEQFFGPGTRLTVL.

The genes are TRBV4-1 and TRBJ2-7, with D perhaps matching TRBD1 or TRBD2 (5 bases each). Deletions cut 1 base from V and 7 bases from J, with 14 bases between. Per the germline V gene, CDR1 is MGHRA and CDR2 is YSYEKL. The CDR3 is 14 amino acids. CDR3 protein: CASSQVGLGEEQYF. The CDR3 DNA is TGCGCCAGCAGCCAAGTAGGGCTGGGGGAGGAGCAGTACTTC.

This clonotype was detected ten times or more. The chain combines TRBV30 with TRBJ1-5; 9 nucleotides match TRBD1. J was trimmed by 8 bases and V by 2 bases; bases with no gene match: 7. This CDR3 has 14 amino acids. In germline, CDR1 is GTSNPN, CDR2 SVGIG (reference sequence). The CDR3 nucleotides read TGTGCCTGGAGTACAGGACAGGGGACAGAGCCCCAGCATTTT. Translating gives CAWSTGQGTEPQHF.

About this clonotype itself: With a far larger clone one base away, a read error is the likely cause. V gene TRBV11-2 combines with J gene TRBJ2-7, with 8 nucleotides matching TRBD1. The V segment lost 4 bases and the J segment 7 bases; nucleotides outside the gene matches: 12. The CDR3 is 15 amino acids. The germline V gene has CDR1 SGHAT and CDR2 FQNNGV. Here the CDR3 DNA reads TGTGCCAGCAGCTACGGACAGGGAAACTACAATGAGCAGTACTTC. This sequence encodes CASSYGQGNYNEQYF.

The chain carries TRBV27 and TRBJ2-3, with D perhaps TRBD1 or TRBD2 (5 bases each). Trimming pared 6 bases from V and 8 bases from J, leaving 21 bases between. The CDR3 sequence is 15 residues long. From germline, CDR1 is MNHEY and CDR2 SMNVEV (reference sequence). The CDR3, as DNA: TGTGCCAGCAGCCTCCGGGGCTCCGGTGGCGGTACGCAGTATTTT. It specifies CASSLRGSGGGTQYF.

Many counts were recorded for this clonotype. This chain uses TRBV2 with TRBJ2-7; perhaps D is TRBD1 or TRBD2 (5 bases each). Trimming stripped 0 bases from V and 6 bases from J, with 12 bases between. Germline V CDR1 and CDR2: SNHLY, FYNNEI. The CDR3 runs to 14 residues. CDR3 coding DNA: TGTGCCAGCAGTGAAGCTAGAGGGGCTGGCGAGCAGTACTTC. As protein: CASSEARGAGEQYF.

This clonotype was seen ten or more times. The rearrangement uses TRBV7-9 and TRBJ1-5; no clear D. The CDR3 is 13 amino acids. Germline CDR1 is SEHNR and CDR2 is FQNEAQ (reference sequence). V was shortened by 3 bases and J by 5 bases, with 8 bases between the two germline ends. Here the CDR3 DNA reads TGTGCCAGCAGCTTTTTGAGTGATCAGCCCCAGCATTTT. Its translation: CASSFLSDQPQHF.

This clonotype was picked up a small number of times. This chain joins TRBV19 and TRBJ1-1, with D hard to call. Trimming took 3 bases from V and 7 from J, leaving 12 bases between them. This CDR3 contains 13 residues. CDR1 is LNHDA, CDR2 SQIVND, per germline (reference sequence). DNA of the CDR3: TGTGCCAGTAGTATTTCGAACACCAATGAAGCTTTCTTT. Encoded protein: CASSISNTNEAFF.

This clonotype appeared many times. The chain employs TRBV6-1 and TRBJ1-2; 7 positions match TRBD1. Per germline, CDR1 MNHNS and CDR2 SASEGT. V shed 6 bases and J 4 bases; nucleotides not matched to a gene: 8. The CDR3 spans 14 residues. The CDR3 spells CASRDSGTAYGYTF. The CDR3 DNA reads TGTGCCAGCAGGGACTCCGGGACAGCCTATGGCTACACCTTC.